There are a few counts of the clone carrying this T cell receptor (beta chain). The target antigen is unknown. This specimen comes from a study of persistence of HIV-infected CD4 T cells. Across the whole study: Blood samples, up to 180 mL, came from multiple time points, except a couple of leukapheresis donors sampled once.

This was the immunoSEQ version 4 assay in survey mode. Method: immunoSEQ multiplex PCR; TCRdb's copy keeps in-frame clones and lacks some. This sample has roughly 34,000 clones, with roughly 80% found just once. Stimulation used approximately 10 ug/mL lysate from CMV-infected fibroblasts. Sorted nonresponding memory CD4+ T cells were CD40L-negative, CD69-negative, CD45RO-high. The CDR3 sequence is 17 residues long. V dropped 3 bases and J dropped 3; count of bases not matched to a gene: 8. Germline V gene data show CDR1 as KGHSH and CDR2 as LQKENI. The gene calls are TRBV18 and TRBJ2-4; TRBD1 agrees at 10 bases. This clonotype was sampled from an adult woman with HIV who was CMV-seropositive. Sequenced material: CD4+ T cells sorted from PBMCs after 18-hour stimulation, taken from a patient who received antiretroviral therapy. The CDR3 is CASSPTGTGAFKNIQYF. As DNA, the CDR3 is TGTGCCAGCTCACCGACCGGGACAGGGGCCTTCAAAAACATTCAGTACTTC. Variable domain in full (rest from reference TRBV18 and TRBJ2-4): NAGVMQNPRHLVRRRGQEARLRCSPMKGHSHVYWYRQLPEEGLKFMVYLQKENIIDESGMPKERFSAEFPKEGPSILRIQQVVRGDSAAYFCASSPTGTGAFKNIQYFGAGTRLSVL.